Listed below are T cell receptor beta chains from one sample, sequenced in a study of cytomegalovirus exposure and HLA in healthy donors. Data came from immunoSEQ multiplex PCR; TCRdb stores just in-frame clones and leaves some out. Of fewer than 200,000 clones detected, around 80% appear once; the ten largest clones hold approximately 1.8%. Sequenced sample: PBMCs. The receptors originated from a man aged 35-49 years in good health and CMV-seropositive. The conserved cysteine and the conserved F or W are not part of the CDR3 here.

j_gene: TRBJ1-1
v_gene: TRBV5-5
CDR3aa: ASSPGNTEAF

j_gene: TRBJ2-7
v_gene: TRBV18
CDR3aa: ASSPPRTGKTYEQY

j_gene: TRBJ1-1
v_gene: TRBV11-3
CDR3aa: ASSLGRGNTEAF

j_gene: TRBJ1-2
v_gene: TRBV7-9
CDR3aa: ASSRWGRGNANYGYT

j_gene: TRBJ1-2
v_gene: TRBV21-1
CDR3aa: ASSPQGNYGYT

j_gene: TRBJ1-1
v_gene: TRBV5-6
CDR3aa: ASSIRDRLNTEAF

j_gene: TRBJ2-5
v_gene: TRBV6-6
CDR3aa: ASSPTRAGETQY

j_gene: TRBJ2-6
v_gene: TRBV5-6
CDR3aa: ASSRVGPGANGLT

j_gene: TRBJ2-1
v_gene: TRBV4-2
CDR3aa: ASSQDGDYNEQF

j_gene: TRBJ2-5
v_gene: TRBV6-5
CDR3aa: ASKRDRDRETQY

j_gene: TRBJ1-1
v_gene: TRBV19
CDR3aa: ASSKTGNTEAF

j_gene: TRBJ2-3
v_gene: TRBV29-1
CDR3aa: SVGRDSDTQY

j_gene: TRBJ1-4
v_gene: TRBV19
CDR3aa: ASSNRDTSEKLF

j_gene: TRBJ2-7
v_gene: TRBV19
CDR3aa: ASSKADSEQY

j_gene: TRBJ1-2
v_gene: TRBV2
CDR3aa: ASSRQGPSYGYT

j_gene: TRBJ2-1
v_gene: TRBV7-6
CDR3aa: ASSLGAGGLFDEQF

j_gene: TRBJ2-2
v_gene: TRBV6-1
CDR3aa: ASSGGADVGELF

j_gene: TRBJ1-5
v_gene: TRBV5-5
CDR3aa: ASSLKPGQGNQPQH

j_gene: TRBJ2-4
v_gene: TRBV6-5
CDR3aa: ASSPDRKNIQY

j_gene: TRBJ1-4
v_gene: TRBV21-1
CDR3aa: ASSNTGPGQGTEKLF

j_gene: TRBJ2-7
v_gene: TRBV28
CDR3aa: ATAGALGQDEQY

j_gene: TRBJ1-2
v_gene: TRBV5-1
CDR3aa: ASSLAGVGGGGYT

j_gene: TRBJ2-2
v_gene: TRBV19
CDR3aa: ASRSGGSAGELF

j_gene: TRBJ2-2
v_gene: TRBV7-8
CDR3aa: ASSLWRGELF

j_gene: TRBJ2-2
v_gene: TRBV13
CDR3aa: ASSFSPGELF

j_gene: TRBJ2-7
v_gene: TRBV28
CDR3aa: ATNPPGASYEQY

j_gene: TRBJ2-1
v_gene: TRBV18
CDR3aa: ASSPSLAGGGNEQF

j_gene: TRBJ2-3
v_gene: TRBV6-1
CDR3aa: ASTRAGTDTQY

j_gene: TRBJ1-5
v_gene: TRBV6-5
CDR3aa: ASREGLSNQPQH

j_gene: TRBJ2-7
v_gene: TRBV27
CDR3aa: ASSFGAEQY

j_gene: TRBJ1-1
v_gene: TRBV28
CDR3aa: ASSPQGRTEAF

j_gene: TRBJ2-5
v_gene: TRBV19
CDR3aa: ASRSGFRETQY

j_gene: TRBJ2-7
v_gene: TRBV9
CDR3aa: ASSVGDGRGNEQY

j_gene: TRBJ2-5
v_gene: TRBV14
CDR3aa: ASSQELFSGRPH

j_gene: TRBJ2-6
v_gene: TRBV28
CDR3aa: ASKGANSGANVLT

j_gene: TRBJ2-1
v_gene: TRBV6-5
CDR3aa: ASGLTYNEQF

j_gene: TRBJ1-5
v_gene: TRBV11-2
CDR3aa: ASSVGASSNQPQH

j_gene: TRBJ1-4
v_gene: TRBV27
CDR3aa: ASSPPGEKLF

j_gene: TRBJ2-5
v_gene: TRBV23-1
CDR3aa: ASTWAREFLLYQETQY

j_gene: TRBJ1-1
v_gene: TRBV5-1
CDR3aa: ASSLDGGTEAF

j_gene: TRBJ2-1
v_gene: TRBV5-1
CDR3aa: ASSLGGASSYNEQF

j_gene: TRBJ2-2
v_gene: TRBV11-2
CDR3aa: ASSRYLTPNTGELF

j_gene: TRBJ2-1
v_gene: TRBV5-4
CDR3aa: ASSWGAGGGEQF

j_gene: TRBJ1-6
v_gene: TRBV7-2
CDR3aa: ATRVGGLSPLH

j_gene: TRBJ2-2
v_gene: TRBV7-9
CDR3aa: ASSLGQGHTGELF

j_gene: TRBJ2-1
v_gene: TRBV10-3
CDR3aa: ATSLIDNEQF

j_gene: TRBJ2-3
v_gene: TRBV5-1
CDR3aa: ASSLLAGALDTQY

j_gene: TRBJ2-5
v_gene: TRBV5-1
CDR3aa: ASSLGDSYQAQY

j_gene: TRBJ1-1
v_gene: TRBV6-1
CDR3aa: ASTLPRQISGAF

j_gene: TRBJ2-2
v_gene: TRBV10-1
CDR3aa: ATSGGNRELF

j_gene: TRBJ1-2
v_gene: TRBV7-2
CDR3aa: ASSPGQSYGYT